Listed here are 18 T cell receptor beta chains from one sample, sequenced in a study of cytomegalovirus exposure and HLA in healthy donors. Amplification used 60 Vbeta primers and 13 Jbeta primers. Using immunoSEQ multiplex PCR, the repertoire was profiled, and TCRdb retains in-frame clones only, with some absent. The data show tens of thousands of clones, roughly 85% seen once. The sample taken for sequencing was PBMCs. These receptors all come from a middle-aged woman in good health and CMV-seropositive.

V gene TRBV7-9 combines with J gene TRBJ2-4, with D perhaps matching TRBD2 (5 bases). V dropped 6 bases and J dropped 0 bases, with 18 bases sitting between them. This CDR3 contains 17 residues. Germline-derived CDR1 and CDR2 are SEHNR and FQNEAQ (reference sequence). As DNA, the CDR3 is TGTGCCAGCAGTCCTAGTTTGGGCGGACTAGCCAAAAACATTCAGTACTTC. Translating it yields CASSPSLGGLAKNIQYF.

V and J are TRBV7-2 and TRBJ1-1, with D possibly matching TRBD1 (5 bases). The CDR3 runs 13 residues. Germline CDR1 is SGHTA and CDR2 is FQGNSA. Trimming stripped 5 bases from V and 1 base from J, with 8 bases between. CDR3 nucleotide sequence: TGTGCCAGCAGCCACGACAGGAACACTGAAGCTTTCTTT. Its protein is CASSHDRNTEAFF.

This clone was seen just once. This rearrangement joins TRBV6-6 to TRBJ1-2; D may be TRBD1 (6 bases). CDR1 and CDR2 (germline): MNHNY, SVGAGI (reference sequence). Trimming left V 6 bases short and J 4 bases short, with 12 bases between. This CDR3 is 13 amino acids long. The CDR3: CASRSGQTYGYTF. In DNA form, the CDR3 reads TGTGCCAGCAGATCCGGACAGACCTATGGCTACACCTTC.

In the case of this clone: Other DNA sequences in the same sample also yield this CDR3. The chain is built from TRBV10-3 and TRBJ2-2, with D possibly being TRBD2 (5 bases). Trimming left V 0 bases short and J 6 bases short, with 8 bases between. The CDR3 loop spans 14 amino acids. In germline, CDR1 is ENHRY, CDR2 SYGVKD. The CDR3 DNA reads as TGTGCCATCAGTGAGTCCCGGACTGCCGGGGAGCTGTTTTTT. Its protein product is CAISESRTAGELFF.

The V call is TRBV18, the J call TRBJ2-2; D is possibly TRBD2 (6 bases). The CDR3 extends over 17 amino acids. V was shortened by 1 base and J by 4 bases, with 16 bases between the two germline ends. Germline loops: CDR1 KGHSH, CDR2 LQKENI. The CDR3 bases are TGTGCCAGCTCACCACGCCAGATACGGGGGTTCACCGGGGAGCTGTTTTTT. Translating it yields CASSPRQIRGFTGELFF.

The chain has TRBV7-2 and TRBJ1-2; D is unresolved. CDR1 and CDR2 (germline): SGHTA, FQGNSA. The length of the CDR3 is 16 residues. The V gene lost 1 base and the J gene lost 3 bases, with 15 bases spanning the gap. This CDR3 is CASSLDTYRKHYGYTF. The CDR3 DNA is TGTGCCAGCAGCTTAGATACTTACAGAAAACACTATGGCTACACCTTC.

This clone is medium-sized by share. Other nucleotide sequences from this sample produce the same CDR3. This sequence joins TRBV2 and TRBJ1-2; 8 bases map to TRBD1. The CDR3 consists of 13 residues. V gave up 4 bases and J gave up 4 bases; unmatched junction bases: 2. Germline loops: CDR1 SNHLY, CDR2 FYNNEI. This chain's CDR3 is CASSGTGFYGYTF. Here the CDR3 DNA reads TGTGCCAGCAGTGGGACAGGGTTCTATGGCTACACCTTC.

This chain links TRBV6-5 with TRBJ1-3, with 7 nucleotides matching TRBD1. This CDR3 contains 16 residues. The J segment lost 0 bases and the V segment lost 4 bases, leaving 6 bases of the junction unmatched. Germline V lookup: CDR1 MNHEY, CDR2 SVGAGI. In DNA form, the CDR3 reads TGTGCCAGCAGTTTAACAGGGGATCTCTCTGGAAACACCATATATTTT. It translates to CASSLTGDLSGNTIYF.

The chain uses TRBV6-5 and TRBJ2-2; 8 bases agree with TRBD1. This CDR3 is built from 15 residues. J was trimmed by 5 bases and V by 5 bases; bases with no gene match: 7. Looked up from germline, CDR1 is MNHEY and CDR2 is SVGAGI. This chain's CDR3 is CASSRQGAPTGELFF. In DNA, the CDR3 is TGTGCCAGCAGTCGTCAGGGGGCGCCGACCGGGGAGCTGTTTTTT.

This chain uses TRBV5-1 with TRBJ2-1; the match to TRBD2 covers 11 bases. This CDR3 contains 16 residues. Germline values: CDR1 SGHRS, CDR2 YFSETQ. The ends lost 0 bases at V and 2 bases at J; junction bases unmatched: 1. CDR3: CASSLVAGGTYNEQFF. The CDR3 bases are TGCGCCAGCAGCTTGGTAGCGGGGGGGACCTACAATGAGCAGTTCTTC.

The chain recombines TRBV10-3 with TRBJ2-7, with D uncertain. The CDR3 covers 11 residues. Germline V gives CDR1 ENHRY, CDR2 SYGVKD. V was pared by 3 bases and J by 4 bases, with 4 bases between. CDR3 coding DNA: TGTGCCATCAGTGATGTATACGAGCAGTACTTC. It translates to CAISDVYEQYF.

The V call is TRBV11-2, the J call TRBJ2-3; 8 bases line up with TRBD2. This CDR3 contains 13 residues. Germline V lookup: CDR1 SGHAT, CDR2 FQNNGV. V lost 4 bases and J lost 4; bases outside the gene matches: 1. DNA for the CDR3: TGTGCCAGCAGCTCCGGGGGGGCAGATACGCAGTATTTT. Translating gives CASSSGGADTQYF.

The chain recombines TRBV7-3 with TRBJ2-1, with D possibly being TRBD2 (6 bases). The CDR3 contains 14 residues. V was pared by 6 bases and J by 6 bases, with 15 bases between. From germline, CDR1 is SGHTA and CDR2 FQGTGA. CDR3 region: CASRHPSESNEQFF. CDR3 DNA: TGTGCCAGCAGGCATCCTAGCGAGAGCAATGAGCAGTTCTTC.

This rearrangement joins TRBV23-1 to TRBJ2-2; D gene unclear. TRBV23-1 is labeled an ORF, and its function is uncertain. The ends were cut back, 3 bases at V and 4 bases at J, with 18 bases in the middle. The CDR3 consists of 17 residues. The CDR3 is CASSHPGQNLITGELFF. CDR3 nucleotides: TGCGCCAGCAGTCATCCGGGTCAAAACCTGATCACCGGGGAGCTGTTTTTT.

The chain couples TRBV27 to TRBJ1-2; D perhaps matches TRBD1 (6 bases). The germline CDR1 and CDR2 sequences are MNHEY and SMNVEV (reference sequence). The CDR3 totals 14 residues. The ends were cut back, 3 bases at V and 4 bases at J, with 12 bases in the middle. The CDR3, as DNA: TGTGCCAGCAGTTTTATCGGGACAACCTATGGCTACACCTTC. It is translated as CASSFIGTTYGYTF.

The CDR3 nucleotides are TGTGCCAGCAGCGTAGATGGGCCACCACGCGCAGATACGCAGTATTTT. This sequence encodes CASSVDGPPRADTQYF. The V gene is TRBV9, the J gene TRBJ2-3, with D hard to call. Germline V gene sequence: CDR1 SGDLS, CDR2 YYNGEE. V dropped 0 bases and J dropped 4 bases, with 15 bases sitting between them. This CDR3 region has 16 residues.

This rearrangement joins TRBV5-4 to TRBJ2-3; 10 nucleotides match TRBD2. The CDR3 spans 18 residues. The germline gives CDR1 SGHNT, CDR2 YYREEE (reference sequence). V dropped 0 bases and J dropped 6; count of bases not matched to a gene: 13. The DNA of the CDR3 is TGTGCCAGCAGCTTGGCGAGTAGCGGGGGGACTATCGCGGATACGCAGTATTTT. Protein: CASSLASSGGTIADTQYF.

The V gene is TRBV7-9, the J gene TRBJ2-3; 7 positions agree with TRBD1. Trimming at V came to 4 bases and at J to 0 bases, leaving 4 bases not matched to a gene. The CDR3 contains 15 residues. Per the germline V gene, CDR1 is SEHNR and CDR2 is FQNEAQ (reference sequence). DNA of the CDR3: TGTGCCAGCAGCTCCGGGACAGTCAGCACAGATACGCAGTATTTT. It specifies CASSSGTVSTDTQYF.